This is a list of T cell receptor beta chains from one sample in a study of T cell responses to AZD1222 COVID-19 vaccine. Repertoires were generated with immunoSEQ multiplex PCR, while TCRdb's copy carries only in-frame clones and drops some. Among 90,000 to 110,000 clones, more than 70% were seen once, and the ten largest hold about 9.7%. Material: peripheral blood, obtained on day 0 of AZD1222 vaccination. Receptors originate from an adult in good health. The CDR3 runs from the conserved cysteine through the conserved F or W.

cdr3_aa: CASSPNRWRGGYTF
j_call: TRBJ1-2
v_call: TRBV28

cdr3_aa: CATSGTPTGDQPQHF
j_call: TRBJ1-5
v_call: TRBV24-1

cdr3_aa: CASTGFSGNTIYF
j_call: TRBJ1-3
v_call: TRBV2

cdr3_aa: CASSIDIAGGRKPQHF
j_call: TRBJ1-5
v_call: TRBV19

cdr3_aa: CASSETYSSYNEQFF
j_call: TRBJ2-1
v_call: TRBV2

cdr3_aa: CARFYCRVERSNQPQHF
j_call: TRBJ1-5
v_call: TRBV5-3

cdr3_aa: CASSLTGMTNEKLFF
j_call: TRBJ1-4
v_call: TRBV5-1

cdr3_aa: CASSKVQRLAGAYEQYF
j_call: TRBJ2-7
v_call: TRBV21-1

cdr3_aa: CASSLSTYEQYF
j_call: TRBJ2-7
v_call: TRBV5-6

cdr3_aa: CASSSGSFSYNEQFF
j_call: TRBJ2-1
v_call: TRBV7-3

cdr3_aa: CASILGGGRLMNTEAFF
j_call: TRBJ1-1
v_call: TRBV5-8

cdr3_aa: CASSDVVWSTGELFF
j_call: TRBJ2-2
v_call: TRBV6-1

cdr3_aa: CASSRDSNEQFF
j_call: TRBJ2-1
v_call: TRBV28

cdr3_aa: CASHMGDTQYF
j_call: TRBJ2-3
v_call: TRBV5-1

cdr3_aa: CASIARIRQPQHF
j_call: TRBJ1-5
v_call: TRBV28

cdr3_aa: CASSPLAGWYEQYF
j_call: TRBJ2-7
v_call: TRBV7-8

cdr3_aa: CASSSTAGANTGELFF
j_call: TRBJ2-2
v_call: TRBV5-1

cdr3_aa: CASSQYDRGLISGSGNTIYF
j_call: TRBJ1-3
v_call: TRBV14

cdr3_aa: CSVAGQHSGANVLTF
j_call: TRBJ2-6
v_call: TRBV29-1

cdr3_aa: CASSLGTGSVETQYF
j_call: TRBJ2-5
v_call: TRBV7-2

cdr3_aa: CAGDVTGSSGANVLTF
j_call: TRBJ2-6
v_call: TRBV5-4

cdr3_aa: CASSLSETQYF
j_call: TRBJ2-3
v_call: TRBV12-3/TRBV12-4

cdr3_aa: CASSPPQGGLDTQYF
j_call: TRBJ2-3
v_call: TRBV9

cdr3_aa: CASSPGLARYNEQFF
j_call: TRBJ2-1
v_call: TRBV11-3